This record concerns one TCR beta chain sequence. This sample stems from a study of OX40 agonist ivuxolimab in advanced cancers. Study background: Intravenous ivuxolimab at 0.01 to 10 mg/kg was given to patients every 2 weeks. Three partial responders included one hepatocellular carcinoma patient and two cutaneous melanoma patients.

Prior autoimmune disease or systemic immunosuppression barred patients. Clones were read by immunoSEQ multiplex PCR, and TCRdb kept only the in-frame ones, dropping some. The profile shows some 81,000 clones, about 82% of them singletons. The sequence was obtained from an adult with an advanced solid tumor such as melanoma, head and neck, liver or kidney cancer. This sample comprised CD4+ or CD8+ T cells sorted from blood, obtained in a trial of the OX40 agonist ivuxolimab.

The CDR3 loop reads CASSSTGIQETQYF. The CDR3 DNA is TGTGCCAGCAGCTCAACAGGGATACAAGAGACCCAGTACTTC. V is TRBV7-2 and J is TRBJ2-5, with D tentatively TRBD1 (6 bases). Germline assignment: CDR1 SGHTA and CDR2 FQGNSA. Trimming left V 4 bases short and J 2 bases short, with 11 bases between. The CDR3 runs to 14 residues.